The 17 T cell receptor beta chains presented below share a single source sample, sequenced in a study of blood T cell repertoires in COVID-19. TCRdb's copy holds only in-frame clones and misses some; the assay was immunoSEQ multiplex PCR. The data hold 200,000 to 250,000 clones, with roughly 85% observed a single time. The sequenced sample was PBMCs or T cells enriched from blood (not recorded which). These receptor sequences come from a woman aged 50 to 60 with acute COVID-19.

CDR3 sequence (DNA): TGTGCCAGCAGCAGCGGGACAACCAATTACGAGCAGTACTTC. Protein: CASSSGTTNYEQYF. This rearrangement joins TRBV7-2 to TRBJ2-7; D is perhaps TRBD2 (7 bases). The germline V and J ends were trimmed by 5 bases and 4 bases, with 15 bases remaining between them. Germline V lookup: CDR1 SGHTA, CDR2 FQGNSA. The CDR3 sequence is 14 residues long.

This chain connects TRBV29-1 to TRBJ1-3; D is possibly TRBD1 (5 bases). Germline V gives CDR1 SQVTM, CDR2 ANQGSEA. Trimming took off 7 bases at V and 2 bases at J, with 9 bases between the two ends. CDR3 length: 12 amino acids. CDR3 sequence reads: CSAEQAGNTIYF. CDR3 sequence (DNA): TGCAGCGCCGAACAGGCTGGAAACACCATATATTTT. Using reference TRBV29-1 and TRBJ1-3 for the parts outside the CDR3, the full variable domain is SAVISQKPSRDICQRGTSLTIQCQVDSQVTMMFWYRQQPGQSLTLIATANQGSEATYESGFVIDKFPISRPNLTFSTLTVSNMSPEDSSIYLCSAEQAGNTIYFGEGSWLTVV.

J is TRBJ1-5 and V is TRBV3-1 (or the pseudogene TRBV3-2), with 7 bases aligning to TRBD1. Germline V lookup: CDR1 LGHDT, CDR2 YNNKEL (reference sequence). V was pared by 3 bases and J by 4 bases, with 3 bases of the junction left unmatched. CDR3 length: 14 residues. The CDR3 sequence: CASSQNRGNQPQHF. The CDR3 nucleotides are TGTGCCAGCAGCCAGAACAGGGGTAATCAGCCCCAGCATTTT.

V gene TRBV7-9 combines with J gene TRBJ2-1, with D perhaps matching TRBD1 (6 bases). The CDR3 extends over 18 amino acids. V was pared by 0 bases and J by 1 base, with 16 bases between. Germline V CDR1 and CDR2: SEHNR, FQNEAQ (reference sequence). The CDR3 region has the DNA TGTGCCAGCAGCTTAGCGCGACTACAGGGTACATCCTACAATGAGCAGTTCTTC. Translation: CASSLARLQGTSYNEQFF.

The chain recombines TRBV11-2 with TRBJ1-4; possibly TRBD1 for D (5 bases). Germline V lookup: CDR1 SGHAT, CDR2 FQNNGV. The CDR3 sequence is 15 residues long. Trimming cost V 2 bases and J 8 bases, with 15 bases left between them. The CDR3 DNA reads TGTGCCAGCAGCTTAAATACAGGTTCCAGCGAAAAACTGTTTTTT. This translates into CASSLNTGSSEKLFF.

The chain uses TRBV5-1 and TRBJ2-1, with 12 bases lining up with TRBD2. The CDR3 contains 16 residues. Germline-derived CDR1 and CDR2 are SGHRS and YFSETQ. The J segment lost 9 bases and the V segment lost 3 bases, leaving 10 bases of the junction unmatched. This chain's CDR3 is CASSWGPSGGAGEQFF. CDR3 bases: TGCGCCAGCAGCTGGGGCCCTAGCGGGGGGGCCGGTGAGCAGTTCTTC.

This clone was seen once. The rearrangement links TRBV16 to TRBJ1-1; D may be TRBD1 (6 bases). The CDR3 has 13 amino acids. Germline CDR1 and CDR2: KGHSY and FQNENV. V was shortened by 6 bases and J by 3 bases, with 11 bases between the two germline ends. The CDR3 coding sequence is TGTGCCAGCAGTCTTCACAGGGACACTGAAGCTTTCTTT. This gives the protein CASSLHRDTEAFF.

Only one count was recorded for this clone. The chain has TRBV6-6 and TRBJ1-1, with 9 bases identical to TRBD1. The CDR3 is made up of 14 amino acids. Germline loops: CDR1 MNHNY, CDR2 SVGAGI (reference sequence). After removal of 2 bases from V and 5 bases from J, the junction contained 3 bases not matched to a gene. CDR3 DNA: TGTGCCAGCAGTTACGACAGGGGGATGACTGAAGCTTTCTTT. Its translation is CASSYDRGMTEAFF.

J is TRBJ1-2 and V is TRBV10-3, with TRBD1 matching over 7 bases. The junction had 1 base not matched to a gene; V was cut back by 6 bases and J by 6 bases. The CDR3 runs 11 residues. CDR1 is ENHRY, CDR2 SYGVKD, per germline. CDR3 amino acids: CAISQGDGYTF. The CDR3 DNA is TGTGCCATCAGCCAGGGGGATGGCTACACCTTC.

The chain employs TRBV19 and TRBJ1-3; D not resolved. The CDR3 is 16 residues long. Looked up from germline, CDR1 is LNHDA and CDR2 is SQIVND (reference sequence). V lost 1 base and J 4 bases, leaving 14 bases between the germline ends. The CDR3 nucleotides read TGTGCCAGTAGTATAGTCACCGCCGCGGTAGGAAACACCATATATTTT. Its translation is CASSIVTAAVGNTIYF.

The chain employs TRBV30 and TRBJ1-5, with D perhaps matching TRBD1 (6 bases). V gave up 4 bases and J gave up 2 bases, with 9 bases separating them. There are 13 residues in the CDR3. Germline-derived CDR1 and CDR2 are GTSNPN and SVGIG (reference sequence). The CDR3 bases are TGTGCCTGGACGGGACAAGGCAATCAGCCCCAGCATTTT. Its protein product is CAWTGQGNQPQHF.

V gene TRBV7-9 combines with J gene TRBJ1-1; a weak D match, TRBD1 (6 bases). This CDR3 is 15 amino acids long. Trimming removed 5 bases at V and 1 base at J, with 14 bases between. The germline V gene has CDR1 SEHNR and CDR2 FQNEAQ (reference sequence). The CDR3 loop is CASSASTGRNTEAFF. In nucleotides, the CDR3 is TGTGCCAGCAGCGCCTCTACAGGGAGGAACACTGAAGCTTTCTTT.

The CDR3 coding sequence is TGTGCCTGGGTCCGGGGGGGTGCCTACGAGCAGTACTTC. This translates into CAWVRGGAYEQYF. The chain employs TRBV30 and TRBJ2-7, with 8 bases fitting TRBD2. V lost 5 bases and J lost 2; bases outside the gene matches: 5. The CDR3 has 13 amino acids. The germline V gene has CDR1 GTSNPN and CDR2 SVGIG (reference sequence). Full variable domain (outside the CDR3, taken from reference TRBV30 and TRBJ2-7): SQTIHQWPATLVQPVGSPLSLECTVEGTSNPNLYWYRQAAGRGLQLLFYSVGIGQISSEVPQNLSASRPQDRQFILSSKKLLLSDSGFYLCAWVRGGAYEQYFGPGTRLTVT.

The chain carries TRBV9 and TRBJ1-2, with 8 nucleotides matching TRBD1. From germline, CDR1 is SGDLS and CDR2 YYNGEE. The CDR3 runs to 15 residues. The ends lost 3 bases at V and 2 bases at J; junction bases unmatched: 6. For the CDR3, the DNA is TGTGCCAGCAGCGCAATAAGGGACAGGAACTATGGCTACACCTTC. Its protein product is CASSAIRDRNYGYTF.

The rearrangement uses TRBV6-5 and TRBJ2-7; D is possibly TRBD1 (6 bases). Germline CDR1 reads MNHEY; CDR2 reads SVGAGI. The CDR3 covers 13 residues. Trimming took off 4 bases at V and 1 base at J, with 8 bases between the two ends. CDR3 in amino acids: CASSFDRSYEQYF. Here the CDR3 DNA reads TGTGCCAGCAGTTTCGACAGGTCCTACGAGCAGTACTTC.

This rearrangement joins TRBV4-2 to TRBJ2-1, with TRBD2 matching 8 bases. Germline V gives CDR1 LGHNA, CDR2 YNFKEQ. J lost 3 bases, V lost 2 bases, and 9 bases had no gene match. The CDR3 is 17 amino acids. This CDR3 reads CASSQLISGIYYNEQFF. The DNA for the CDR3 is TGTGCCAGCAGCCAACTTATTAGCGGGATTTACTACAATGAGCAGTTCTTC.

V and J are TRBV2 and TRBJ2-7; 7 bases line up with TRBD2. The J segment lost 1 base and the V segment lost 2 bases, leaving 5 bases of the junction unmatched. Germline V gives CDR1 SNHLY, CDR2 FYNNEI. The CDR3 contains 15 residues. CDR3 sequence (DNA): TGTGCCAGCAGTGAATTCGGGCGGGGGTCCTACGAGCAGTACTTC. Its translation is CASSEFGRGSYEQYF.